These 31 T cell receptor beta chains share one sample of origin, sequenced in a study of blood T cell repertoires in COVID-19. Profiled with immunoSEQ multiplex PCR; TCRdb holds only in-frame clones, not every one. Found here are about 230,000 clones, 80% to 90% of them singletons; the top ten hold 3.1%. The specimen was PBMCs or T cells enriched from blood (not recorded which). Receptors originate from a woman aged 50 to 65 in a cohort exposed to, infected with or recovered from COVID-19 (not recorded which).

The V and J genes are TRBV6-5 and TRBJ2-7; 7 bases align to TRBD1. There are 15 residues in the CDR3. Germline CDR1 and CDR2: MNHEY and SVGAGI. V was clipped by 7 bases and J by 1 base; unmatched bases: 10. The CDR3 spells CASKKDRVGSYEQYF. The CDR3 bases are TGTGCCAGCAAAAAAGACAGGGTCGGATCCTACGAGCAGTACTTC.

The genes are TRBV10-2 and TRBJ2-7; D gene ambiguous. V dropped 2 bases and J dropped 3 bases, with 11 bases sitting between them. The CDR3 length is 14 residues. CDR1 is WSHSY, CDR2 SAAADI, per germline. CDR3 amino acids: CASSENSAIYEQYF. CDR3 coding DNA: TGCGCCAGCAGTGAGAACAGTGCGATCTACGAGCAGTACTTC.

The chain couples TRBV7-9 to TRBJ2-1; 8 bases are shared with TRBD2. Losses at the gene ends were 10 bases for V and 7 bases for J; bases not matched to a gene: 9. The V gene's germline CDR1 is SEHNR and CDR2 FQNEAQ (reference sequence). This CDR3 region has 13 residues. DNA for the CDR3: TGTGCCACGGCCACTCGGGGGGGGAATGAGCAGTTCTTC. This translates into CATATRGGNEQFF.

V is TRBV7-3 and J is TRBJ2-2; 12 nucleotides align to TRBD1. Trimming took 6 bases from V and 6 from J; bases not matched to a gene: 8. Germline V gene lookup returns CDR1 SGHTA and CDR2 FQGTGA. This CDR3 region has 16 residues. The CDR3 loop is CASRRPGQGAAGELFF. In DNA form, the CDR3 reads TGTGCCAGCAGACGACCGGGACAGGGGGCGGCCGGGGAGCTGTTTTTT.

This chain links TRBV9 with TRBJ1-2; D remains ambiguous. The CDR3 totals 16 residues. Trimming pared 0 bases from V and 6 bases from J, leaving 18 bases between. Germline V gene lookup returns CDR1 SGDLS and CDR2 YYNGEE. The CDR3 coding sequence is TGTGCCAGCAGCGTAGAGCCTACGGCGGGGATGGATGGCTACACCTTC. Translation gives CASSVEPTAGMDGYTF.

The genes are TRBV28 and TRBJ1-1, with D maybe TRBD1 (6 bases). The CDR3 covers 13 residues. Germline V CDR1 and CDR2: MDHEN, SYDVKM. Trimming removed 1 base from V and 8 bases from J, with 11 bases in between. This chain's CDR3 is CASSLSGGAEAFF. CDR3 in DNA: TGTGCCAGCAGTTTATCCGGGGGGGCGGAAGCTTTCTTT.

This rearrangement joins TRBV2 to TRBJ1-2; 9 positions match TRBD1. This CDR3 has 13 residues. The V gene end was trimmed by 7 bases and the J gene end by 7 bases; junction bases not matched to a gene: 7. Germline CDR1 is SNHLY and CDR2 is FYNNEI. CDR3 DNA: TGTGCCAGCAACAAGGGACAGGGAAGTGGCTACACCTTC. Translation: CASNKGQGSGYTF.

The CDR3 sequence: CASSQEVALRETQYF. In DNA, the CDR3 is TGCGCCAGCAGCCAAGAAGTTGCCTTACGGGAGACCCAGTACTTC. The V and J genes are TRBV4-1 and TRBJ2-5; no definite D call. Between the trimmed V and J ends, which lost 0 bases and 5 bases, there was a span of 13 bases. CDR3 length equals 15 residues. In germline, CDR1 is MGHRA, CDR2 YSYEKL.

The CDR3 DNA follows: TGTGCCTGGATCTCTAGGGCCAGGGACACTGAAGCTTTCTTT. This codes for CAWISRARDTEAFF. The rearrangement joins TRBV30 to TRBJ1-1, with D possibly matching TRBD1 (5 bases). Germline lookup yields CDR1 GTSNPN and CDR2 SVGIG (reference sequence). The CDR3 consists of 14 residues. V was cut by 4 bases and J by 3 bases, with 15 bases left in between. The whole variable domain, remainder taken from reference TRBV30 and TRBJ1-1, is SQTIHQWPATLVQPVGSPLSLECTVEGTSNPNLYWYRQAAGRGLQLLFYSVGIGQISSEVPQNLSASRPQDRQFILSSKKLLLSDSGFYLCAWISRARDTEAFFGQGTRLTVV.

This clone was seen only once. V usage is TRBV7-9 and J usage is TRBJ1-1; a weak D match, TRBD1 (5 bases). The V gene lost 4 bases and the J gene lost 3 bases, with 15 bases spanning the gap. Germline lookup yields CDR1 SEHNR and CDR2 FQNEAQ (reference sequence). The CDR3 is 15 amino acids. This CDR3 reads CASSSKTAEYTEAFF. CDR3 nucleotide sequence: TGTGCCAGCAGCTCGAAGACAGCAGAGTACACTGAAGCTTTCTTT.

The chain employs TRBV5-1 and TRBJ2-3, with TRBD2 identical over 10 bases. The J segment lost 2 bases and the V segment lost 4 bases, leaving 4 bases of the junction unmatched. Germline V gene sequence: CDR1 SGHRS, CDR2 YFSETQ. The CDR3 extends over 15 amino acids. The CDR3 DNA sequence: TGCGCCAGCAGCCCCGGGACTAGCGACACAGATACGCAGTATTTT. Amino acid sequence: CASSPGTSDTDTQYF.

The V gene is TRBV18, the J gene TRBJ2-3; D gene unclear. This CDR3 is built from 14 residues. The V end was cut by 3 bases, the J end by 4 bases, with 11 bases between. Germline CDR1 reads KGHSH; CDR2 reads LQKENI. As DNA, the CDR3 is TGTGCCAGCTCACCCATCTACCACCCAGATACGCAGTATTTT. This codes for CASSPIYHPDTQYF.

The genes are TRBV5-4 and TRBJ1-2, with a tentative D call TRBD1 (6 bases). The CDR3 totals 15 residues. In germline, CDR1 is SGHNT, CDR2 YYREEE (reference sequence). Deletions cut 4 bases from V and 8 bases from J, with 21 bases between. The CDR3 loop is CASSQPHYRDRGYTF. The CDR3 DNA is TGTGCCAGCAGCCAACCGCACTACAGGGACCGAGGCTACACCTTC.

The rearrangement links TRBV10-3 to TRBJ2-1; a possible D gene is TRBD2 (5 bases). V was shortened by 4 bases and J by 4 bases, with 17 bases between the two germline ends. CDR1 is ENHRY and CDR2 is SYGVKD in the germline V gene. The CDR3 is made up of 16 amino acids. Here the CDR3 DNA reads TGTGCCATCAGTGCCCCTACTAGTCCCGCTTACAATGAGCAGTTCTTC. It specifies CAISAPTSPAYNEQFF.

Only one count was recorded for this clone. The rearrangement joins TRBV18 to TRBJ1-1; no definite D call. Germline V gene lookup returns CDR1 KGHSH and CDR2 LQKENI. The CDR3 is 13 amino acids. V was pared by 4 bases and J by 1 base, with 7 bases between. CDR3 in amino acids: CASSQQRNTEAFF. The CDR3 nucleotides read TGTGCCAGCTCACAGCAAAGGAACACTGAAGCTTTCTTT.

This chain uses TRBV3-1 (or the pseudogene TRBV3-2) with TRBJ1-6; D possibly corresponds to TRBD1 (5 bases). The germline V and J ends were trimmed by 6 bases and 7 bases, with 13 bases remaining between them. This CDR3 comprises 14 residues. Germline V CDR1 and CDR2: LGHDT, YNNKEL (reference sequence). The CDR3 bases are TGTGCCAGCAGAGACAGTTCACTAAATTCACCCCTCCACTTT. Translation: CASRDSSLNSPLHF.

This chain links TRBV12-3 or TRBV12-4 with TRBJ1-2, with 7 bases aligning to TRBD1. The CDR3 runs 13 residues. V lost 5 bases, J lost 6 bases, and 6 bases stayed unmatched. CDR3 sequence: CASSMTGIDGYTF. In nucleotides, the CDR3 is TGTGCCAGCAGTATGACAGGGATTGATGGCTACACCTTC.

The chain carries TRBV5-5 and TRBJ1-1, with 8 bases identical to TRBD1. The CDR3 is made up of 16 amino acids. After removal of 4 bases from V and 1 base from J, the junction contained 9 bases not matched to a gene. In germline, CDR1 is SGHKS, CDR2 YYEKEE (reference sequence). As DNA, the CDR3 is TGTGCCAGCAGCCTAACCTATGGGACAGGGAACACTGAAGCTTTCTTT. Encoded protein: CASSLTYGTGNTEAFF.

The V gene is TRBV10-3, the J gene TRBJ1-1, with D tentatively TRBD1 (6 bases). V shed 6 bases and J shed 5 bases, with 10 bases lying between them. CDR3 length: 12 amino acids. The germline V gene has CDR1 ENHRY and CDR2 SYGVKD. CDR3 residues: CAIRQGGTEAFF. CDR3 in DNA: TGTGCCATCAGACAGGGTGGGACTGAAGCTTTCTTT.

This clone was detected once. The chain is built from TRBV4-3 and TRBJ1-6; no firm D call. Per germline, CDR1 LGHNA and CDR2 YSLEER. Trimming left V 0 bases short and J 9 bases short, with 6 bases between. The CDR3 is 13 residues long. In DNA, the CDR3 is TGCGCCAGCAGCCAAGATCCGAGTTCACCCCTCCACTTT. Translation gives CASSQDPSSPLHF.

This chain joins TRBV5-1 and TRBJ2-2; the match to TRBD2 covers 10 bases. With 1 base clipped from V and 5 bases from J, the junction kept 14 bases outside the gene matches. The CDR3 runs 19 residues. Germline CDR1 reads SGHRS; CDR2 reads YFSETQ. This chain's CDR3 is CASSLTRTSGPYRTGELFF. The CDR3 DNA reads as TGCGCCAGCAGCTTGACCCGGACTAGCGGTCCCTATAGGACCGGGGAGCTGTTTTTT.

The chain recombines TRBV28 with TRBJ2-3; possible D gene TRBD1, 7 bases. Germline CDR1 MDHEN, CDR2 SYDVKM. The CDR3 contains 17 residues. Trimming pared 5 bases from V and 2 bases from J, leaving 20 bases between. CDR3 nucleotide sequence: TGTGCCAGCAGTCCAGGGGGTTATGGGGGGCCCACAGATACGCAGTATTTT. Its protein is CASSPGGYGGPTDTQYF.

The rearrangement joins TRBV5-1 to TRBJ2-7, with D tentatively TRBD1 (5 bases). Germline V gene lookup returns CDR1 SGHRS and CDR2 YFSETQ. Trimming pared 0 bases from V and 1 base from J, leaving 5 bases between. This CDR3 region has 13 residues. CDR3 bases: TGCGCCAGCAGCTTGGGACAGTCCTACGAGCAGTACTTC. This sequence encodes CASSLGQSYEQYF.

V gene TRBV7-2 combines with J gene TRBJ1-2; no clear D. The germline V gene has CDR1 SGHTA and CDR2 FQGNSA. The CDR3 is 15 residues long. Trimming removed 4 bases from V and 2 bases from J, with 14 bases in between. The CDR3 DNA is TGTGCCAGCAGCTCCGAAAAGAGGATCAACTATGGCTACACCTTC. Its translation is CASSSEKRINYGYTF.

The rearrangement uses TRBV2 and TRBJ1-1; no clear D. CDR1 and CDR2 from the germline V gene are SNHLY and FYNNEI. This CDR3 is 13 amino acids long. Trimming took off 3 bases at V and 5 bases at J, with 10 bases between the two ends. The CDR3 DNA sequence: TGTGCCAGCAGTGATACCGGTTTTACTGAAGCTTTCTTT. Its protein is CASSDTGFTEAFF.

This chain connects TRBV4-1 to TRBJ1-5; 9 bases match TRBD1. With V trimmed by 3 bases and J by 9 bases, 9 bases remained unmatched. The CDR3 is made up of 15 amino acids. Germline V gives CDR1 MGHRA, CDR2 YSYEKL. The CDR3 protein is CASSQLDRGSPPQHF. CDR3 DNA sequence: TGCGCCAGCAGCCAGCTCGACAGGGGGTCTCCGCCCCAGCATTTT.

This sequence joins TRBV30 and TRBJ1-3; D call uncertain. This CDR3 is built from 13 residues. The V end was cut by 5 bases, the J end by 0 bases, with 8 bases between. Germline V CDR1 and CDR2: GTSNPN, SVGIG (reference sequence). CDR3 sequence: CAWLSYSGNTIYF. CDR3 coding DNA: TGTGCCTGGCTGAGCTACTCTGGAAACACCATATATTTT.

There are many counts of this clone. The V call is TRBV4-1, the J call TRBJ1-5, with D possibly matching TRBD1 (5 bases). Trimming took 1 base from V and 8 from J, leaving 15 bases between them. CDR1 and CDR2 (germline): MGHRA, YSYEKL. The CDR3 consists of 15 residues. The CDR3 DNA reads TGCGCCAGCAGCCAAGGTCTCAGGGAGGATGAGCCCCAGCATTTT. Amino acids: CASSQGLREDEPQHF.

CDR3 sequence (DNA): TGTGCCAGCAAAAGCTCAGACAGGATCAATTCACCCCTCCACTTT. It translates to CASKSSDRINSPLHF. The V call is TRBV28, the J call TRBJ1-6; perhaps TRBD1 as D (6 bases). This CDR3 has 15 amino acids. Germline-derived CDR1 and CDR2 are MDHEN and SYDVKM. Trimming removed 7 bases from V and 7 bases from J, with 17 bases in between.

Here the CDR3 reads CASSAHGRGTDTQYF. The CDR3 nucleotides are TGTGCCAGCAGTGCTCACGGCCGGGGGACAGATACGCAGTATTTT. The V and J genes are TRBV6-4 and TRBJ2-3; D perhaps matches TRBD2 (6 bases). CDR1 and CDR2 from the germline V gene are MRHNA and SNTAGT. Trimming cost V 4 bases and J 3 bases, with 14 bases left between them. The CDR3 totals 15 residues.

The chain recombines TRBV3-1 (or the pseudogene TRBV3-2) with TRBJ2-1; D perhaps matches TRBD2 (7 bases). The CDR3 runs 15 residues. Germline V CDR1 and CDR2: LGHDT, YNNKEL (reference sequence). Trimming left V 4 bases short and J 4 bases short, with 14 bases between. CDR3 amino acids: CASSRASGQYNEQFF. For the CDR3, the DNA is TGTGCCAGCAGCCGGGCTAGCGGACAGTACAATGAGCAGTTCTTC.